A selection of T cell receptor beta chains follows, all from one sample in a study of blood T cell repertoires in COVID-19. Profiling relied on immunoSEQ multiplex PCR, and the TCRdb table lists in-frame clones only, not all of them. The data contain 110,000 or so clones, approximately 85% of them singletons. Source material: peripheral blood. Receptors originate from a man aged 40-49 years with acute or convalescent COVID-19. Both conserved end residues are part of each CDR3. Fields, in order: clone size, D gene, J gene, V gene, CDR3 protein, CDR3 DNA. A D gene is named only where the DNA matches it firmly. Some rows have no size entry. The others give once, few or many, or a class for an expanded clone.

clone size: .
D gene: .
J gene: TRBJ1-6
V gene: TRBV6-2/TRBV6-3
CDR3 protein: CASSYRETYNSPLHF
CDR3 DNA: TGTGCCAGCAGTTACCGGGAAACCTATAATTCACCCCTCCACTTT

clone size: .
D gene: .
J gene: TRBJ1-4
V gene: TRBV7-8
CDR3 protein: CASSIEGGVFEKLFF
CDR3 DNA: TGTGCCAGCAGTATAGAGGGAGGGGTTTTTGAAAAACTGTTTTTT

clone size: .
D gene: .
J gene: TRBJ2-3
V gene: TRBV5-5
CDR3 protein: CASSPHEGRTDTQYF
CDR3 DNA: TGTGCCAGCAGCCCCCATGAGGGTCGCACAGATACGCAGTATTTT

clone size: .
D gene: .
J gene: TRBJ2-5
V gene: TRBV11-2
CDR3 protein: CASSLRRVGEETQYF
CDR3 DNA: TGTGCCAGCAGCCTGAGGAGGGTAGGAGAAGAGACCCAGTACTTC

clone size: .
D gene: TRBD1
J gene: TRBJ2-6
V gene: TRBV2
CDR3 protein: CASRDRVFAGANVLTF
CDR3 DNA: TGTGCCAGCAGGGACAGGGTTTTTGCTGGGGCCAACGTCCTGACTTTC

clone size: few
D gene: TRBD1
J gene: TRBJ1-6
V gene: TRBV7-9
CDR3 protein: CASSPGTDSPLHF
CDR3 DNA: TGTGCCAGCAGCCCGGGGACAGATTCACCCCTCCACTTT

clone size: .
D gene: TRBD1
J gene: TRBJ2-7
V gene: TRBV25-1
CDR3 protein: CASSGGQGGHEQYF
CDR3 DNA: TGTGCCAGCAGTGGGGGACAGGGGGGCCACGAGCAGTACTTC

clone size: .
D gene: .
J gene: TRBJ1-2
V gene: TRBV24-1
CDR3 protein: CATSDFTGYGYTF
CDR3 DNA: TGTGCCACCAGTGATTTCACGGGGTATGGCTACACCTTC

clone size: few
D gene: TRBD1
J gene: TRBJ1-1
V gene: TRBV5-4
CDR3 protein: CASSLQGASEAFF
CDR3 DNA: TGTGCCAGCAGCTTACAGGGGGCGTCTGAAGCTTTCTTT

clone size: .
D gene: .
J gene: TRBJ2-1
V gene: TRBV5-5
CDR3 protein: CASSLVIVIASHSYNEQFF
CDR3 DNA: TGTGCCAGCAGCTTGGTAATCGTTATAGCGTCCCACTCCTACAATGAGCAGTTCTTC

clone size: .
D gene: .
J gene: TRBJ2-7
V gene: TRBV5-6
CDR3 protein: CASSLVGALPHYEQYF
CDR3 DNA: TGTGCCAGCAGCTTGGTGGGGGCTCTACCCCACTACGAGCAGTACTTC

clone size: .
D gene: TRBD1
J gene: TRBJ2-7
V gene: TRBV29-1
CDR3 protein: CSVESGTGGRYEQYF
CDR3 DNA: TGCAGCGTTGAGTCCGGGACAGGGGGCAGGTACGAGCAGTACTTC

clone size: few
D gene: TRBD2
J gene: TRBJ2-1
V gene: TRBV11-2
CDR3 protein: CASSLGGVAGGPWYNEQFF
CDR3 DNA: TGTGCCAGCAGCTTAGGTGGTGTCGCGGGGGGGCCGTGGTACAATGAGCAGTTCTTC

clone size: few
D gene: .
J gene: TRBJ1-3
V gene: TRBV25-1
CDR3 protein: CASSAGLGTIYF
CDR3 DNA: TGTGCCAGCAGTGCCGGACTGGGCACCATATATTTT

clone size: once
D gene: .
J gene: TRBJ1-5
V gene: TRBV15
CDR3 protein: CATSRAGDQPQHF
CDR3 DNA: TGTGCCACCAGCAGAGCAGGGGATCAGCCCCAGCATTTT

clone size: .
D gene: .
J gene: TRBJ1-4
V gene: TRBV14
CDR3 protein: CASSRGESTNEKLFF
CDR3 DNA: TGTGCCAGCAGCCGAGGAGAATCAACTAATGAAAAACTGTTTTTT

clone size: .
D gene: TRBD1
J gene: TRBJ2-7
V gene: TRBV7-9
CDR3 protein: CASSMDRGNEQYF
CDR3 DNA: TGTGCCAGCAGCATGGACAGGGGCAACGAGCAGTACTTC

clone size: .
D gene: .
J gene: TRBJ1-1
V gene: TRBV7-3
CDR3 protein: CASSLNARDMNTEAFF
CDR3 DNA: TGTGCCAGCAGCTTAAATGCCAGGGACATGAACACTGAAGCTTTCTTT

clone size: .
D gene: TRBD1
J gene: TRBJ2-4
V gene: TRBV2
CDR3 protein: CASSADRGNNIQYF
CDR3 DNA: TGTGCCAGCAGCGCAGACAGGGGGAACAACATTCAGTACTTC

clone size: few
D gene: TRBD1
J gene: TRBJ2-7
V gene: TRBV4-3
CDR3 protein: CASSQSARDRVYEQYF
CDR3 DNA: TGCGCCAGCAGCCAAAGCGCTCGGGACAGAGTCTACGAGCAGTACTTC

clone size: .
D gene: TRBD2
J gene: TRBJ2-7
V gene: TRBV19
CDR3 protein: CASSMTLAGDYEQYF
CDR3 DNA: TGTGCCAGTAGTATGACACTAGCGGGGGACTACGAGCAGTACTTC

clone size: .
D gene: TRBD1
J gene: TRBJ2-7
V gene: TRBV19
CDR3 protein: CASSMSGQVSYEQYF
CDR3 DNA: TGTGCCAGTAGTATGTCCGGACAGGTCTCCTACGAGCAGTACTTC

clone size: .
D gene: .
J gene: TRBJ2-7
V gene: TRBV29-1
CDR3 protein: CSVQGDTYEQYF
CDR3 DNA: TGCAGCGTTCAAGGTGACACCTACGAGCAGTACTTC

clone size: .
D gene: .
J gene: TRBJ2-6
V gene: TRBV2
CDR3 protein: CASRPRDNSGANVLTF
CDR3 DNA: TGTGCCAGCCGACCCAGGGACAACTCTGGGGCCAACGTCCTGACTTTC

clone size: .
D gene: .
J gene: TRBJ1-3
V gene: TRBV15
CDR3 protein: CATSRGGGVGNTIYF
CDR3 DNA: TGTGCCACCAGCAGAGGGGGAGGGGTAGGAAACACCATATATTTT

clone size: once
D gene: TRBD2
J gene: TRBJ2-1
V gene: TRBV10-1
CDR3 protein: CASKLAGGDEQFF
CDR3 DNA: TGCGCCAGCAAGCTAGCGGGGGGCGACGAGCAGTTCTTC

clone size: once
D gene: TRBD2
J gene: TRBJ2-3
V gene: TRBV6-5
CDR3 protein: CASSDLAASTDTQYF
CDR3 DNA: TGTGCCAGCAGCGATCTAGCGGCTAGCACAGATACGCAGTATTTT

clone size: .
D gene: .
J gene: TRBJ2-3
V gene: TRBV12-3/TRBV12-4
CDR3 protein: CASSHGLPTQYF
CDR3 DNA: TGTGCCAGCAGTCACGGACTCCCCACGCAGTATTTT

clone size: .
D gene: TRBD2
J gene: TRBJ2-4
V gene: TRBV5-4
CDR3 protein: CASSLGLAGYKNIQYF
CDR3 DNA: TGTGCCAGCAGCTTGGGTCTAGCGGGGTACAAAAACATTCAGTACTTC

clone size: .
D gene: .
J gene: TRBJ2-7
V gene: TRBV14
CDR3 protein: CASSEQLSYEQYF
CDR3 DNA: TGTGCCAGCAGCGAACAGCTCTCCTACGAGCAGTACTTC

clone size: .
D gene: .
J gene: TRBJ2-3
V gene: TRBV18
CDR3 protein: CASSPTRNTDTQYF
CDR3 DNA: TGTGCCAGCTCACCAACTAGGAACACAGATACGCAGTATTTT

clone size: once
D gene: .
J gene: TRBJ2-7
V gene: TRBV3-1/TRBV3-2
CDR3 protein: CASSQDPSYEQYF
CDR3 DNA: TGTGCCAGCAGCCAAGATCCGTCCTACGAGCAGTACTTC

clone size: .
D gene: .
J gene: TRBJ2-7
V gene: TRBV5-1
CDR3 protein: CASSFETAYYEQYF
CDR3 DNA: TGCGCCAGCAGCTTCGAAACAGCCTACTACGAGCAGTACTTC

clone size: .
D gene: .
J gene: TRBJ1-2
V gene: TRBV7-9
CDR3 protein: CASSLSHYGYTF
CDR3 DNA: TGTGCCAGCAGCTTGAGCCACTATGGCTACACCTTC

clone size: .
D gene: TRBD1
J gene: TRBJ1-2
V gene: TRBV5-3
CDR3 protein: CARSLSPGQGAKGGYTF
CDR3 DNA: TGTGCCAGAAGCTTGTCCCCGGGACAGGGGGCGAAGGGAGGCTACACCTTC

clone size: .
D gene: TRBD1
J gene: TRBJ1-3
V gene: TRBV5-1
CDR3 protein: CASSQTGTGNTIYF
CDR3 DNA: TGCGCCAGCAGTCAGACAGGGACTGGAAACACCATATATTTT

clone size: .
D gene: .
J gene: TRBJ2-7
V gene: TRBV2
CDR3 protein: CASGRRDTSRYEQYF
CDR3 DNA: TGTGCCAGCGGACGCCGGGACACCAGTAGGTACGAGCAGTACTTC

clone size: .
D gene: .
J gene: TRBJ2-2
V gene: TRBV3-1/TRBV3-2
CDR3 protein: CASSQAVNTGELFF
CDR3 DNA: TGTGCCAGCAGCCAAGCGGTCAACACCGGGGAGCTGTTTTTT

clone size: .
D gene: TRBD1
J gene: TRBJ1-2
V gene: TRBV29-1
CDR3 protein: CSAGQGRYGYTF
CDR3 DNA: TGCAGCGCTGGACAGGGCCGGTATGGCTACACCTTC

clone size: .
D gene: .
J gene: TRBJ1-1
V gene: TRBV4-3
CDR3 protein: CASSQDSLMNTEAFF
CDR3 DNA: TGCGCCAGCAGCCAAGATAGTTTAATGAACACTGAAGCTTTCTTT

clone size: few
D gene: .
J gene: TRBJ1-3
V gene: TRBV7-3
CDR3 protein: CASSPGRSSGNTIYF
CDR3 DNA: TGTGCCAGCAGCCCAGGGCGAAGCTCTGGAAACACCATATATTTT

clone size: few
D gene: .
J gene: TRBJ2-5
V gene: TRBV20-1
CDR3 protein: CSGQGRETQYF
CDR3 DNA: TGCAGTGGGCAGGGCAGAGAGACCCAGTACTTC

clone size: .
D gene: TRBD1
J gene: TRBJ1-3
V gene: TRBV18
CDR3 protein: CASSPVGQGGRNTIYF
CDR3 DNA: TGTGCCAGCTCACCAGTCGGACAGGGAGGGAGGAACACCATATATTTT

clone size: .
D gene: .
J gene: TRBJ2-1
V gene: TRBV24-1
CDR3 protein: CATSDTSGHESYNEQFF
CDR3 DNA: TGTGCCACCAGTGATACTTCGGGACACGAATCCTACAATGAGCAGTTCTTC

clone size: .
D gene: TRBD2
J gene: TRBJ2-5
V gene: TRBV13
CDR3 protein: CASSPRTSGGQETQYF
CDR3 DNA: TGTGCCAGCAGCCCCCGGACTAGCGGGGGGCAAGAGACCCAGTACTTC

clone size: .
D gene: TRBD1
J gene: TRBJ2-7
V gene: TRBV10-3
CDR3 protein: CAISDTDRGTDEQYF
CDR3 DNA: TGTGCCATCAGTGACACCGACAGGGGGACCGACGAGCAGTACTTC

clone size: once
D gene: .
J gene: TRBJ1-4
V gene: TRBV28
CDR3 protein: CASGQGNNEKLFF
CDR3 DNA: TGTGCCAGCGGTCAGGGGAACAATGAAAAACTGTTTTTT